This T cell receptor beta chain came from a study of high-grade serous ovarian cancer treatment subgroups. Whole-study findings and limits: Same-patient tumor repertoires overlapped at roughly 0.095 to 0.8; different patients barely overlapped. TCR relatedness rose with neoantigen level and trended with mutation load.

The assay was immunoSEQ multiplex PCR, and TCRdb's table has in-frame clones only and misses some. The table lists roughly 4,000 clones, 75% to 80% of them singletons. CDR1 and CDR2 (germline): SGHTA, FQGNSA. The CDR3 totals 15 residues. Tumor samples were taken before definitive surgery or chemotherapy. Worth noting for this clone: What it binds is unknown.

This TCR derives from a human donor with high-grade serous ovarian cancer. The sequenced sample was tumor tissue. V gene TRBV7-2 combines with J gene TRBJ2-1; 7 bases map to TRBD2. CDR3 in DNA: TGTGCTATTAGACAAGCGGGACGTGCCTACAATGAGCAGTTCTTC. The encoded protein is CAIRQAGRAYNEQFF.